Listed below are T cell receptor beta chains from one sample, sequenced in a study of T cell responses to AZD1222 COVID-19 vaccine. Assay used: immunoSEQ multiplex PCR; TCRdb lists only in-frame clones, some missing. The sample carries roughly 130,000 clones, approximately 90% recorded once. The sample here was peripheral blood, taken on day 0 of AZD1222 vaccination. These receptors all stem from an adult in good health. CDR3s include the opening cysteine and the closing phenylalanine or tryptophan.

V,CDR3
TRBV28,CASSWGGALNTEAFF
TRBV6-5,CASIPAGGTEAFF
TRBV6-5,CASSYSIGTANEKLFF
TRBV28,CASSRPSGVLGEQFF
TRBV28,CASSLVLADTQYF
TRBV19,CASSIERRGTGELFF
TRBV6-5,CASSYGTGHNSPLHF
TRBV3-1/TRBV3-2,CASSQRTDEQFF
TRBV14,CASSRRRGNTEAFF
TRBV3-1/TRBV3-2,CASSQGGRDWYF
TRBV4-1,CASSQDGDPEAFF
TRBV7-9,CASSSAARENIQYF
TRBV27,CASTNQPGHSYEQYF
TRBV14,CASSRRGGDSGNTIYF
TRBV2,CASRRGGYNEQFF
TRBV28,CASSLIDPGSYEQYF
TRBV9,CASSPRGDSENTEAFF
TRBV30,CAWNTHRDHYGYTF
TRBV7-3,CASSLLGGPNTGELFF
TRBV7-9,CASSPKVGLFF
TRBV27,CASSFRRGGYGYTF
TRBV30,CAWDRGSNEKLFF
TRBV5-5,CASSLKWGLHEQYF
TRBV4-1,CASSSTRDGYTF
TRBV18,CASSGTLGETQYF
TRBV11-3,CASSLGGRALYDPFF
TRBV5-4,CASSFSGRVTEAFF
TRBV2,CAVSGEDTGELFF
TRBV6-5,CASSYSQDWMGF
TRBV7-6,CASSLVAGSGYEQYF
TRBV5-8,CASSLWGVPEAFF
TRBV28,CASSSIHPSTGPTDTQYF
TRBV7-9,CASSTWSSGDEQFF